This T cell receptor (beta chain) was identified during a study of blood T cell repertoires in COVID-19. Study background: Material from acute and convalescent COVID-19 was sourced from the United States, Italy and Spain. PBMCs, B-cell-depleted T cells, or T cells provided the cDNA or gDNA that made up the material.

The junction had 3 bases not matched to a gene; V was cut back by 1 base and J by 0 bases. The CDR3 is made up of 16 amino acids. CDR1 is MGHRA and CDR2 is YSYEKL in the germline V gene. In the authors' methods: Scientists estimated how many nucleated cells there were by amplifying reference gene primers. Here immunoSEQ multiplex PCR was the method, and the copy in TCRdb shows in-frame clones only, minus some. From that table come the V and J calls and clone size; the DNA was used to work out D and trimming. The repertoire holds approximately 150,000 clones, roughly 90% seen once, with about 18% in the top ten.

This receptor was obtained from a man aged 55 to 69 with active or convalescent COVID-19. J is TRBJ1-1 and V is TRBV4-1, with TRBD1 identical over 9 bases. Sequenced material: peripheral blood. The CDR3: CASSQGGQGLNTEAFF. The CDR3, as DNA: TGCGCCAGCAGCCAAGGAGGACAGGGGCTGAACACTGAAGCTTTCTTT.